The 23 T cell receptor beta chains listed next were all sequenced from one sample in a study of blood T cell repertoires in COVID-19. Assay: immunoSEQ multiplex PCR; the TCRdb copy retains only in-frame clones and omits some. The table includes 30,000 to 40,000 clones, 85% to 90% detected once. Specimen: peripheral blood. These receptor sequences come from a man between 60 and 75 years old with active or convalescent COVID-19.

This chain connects TRBV6-2 or TRBV6-3 to TRBJ2-2; 8 bases match TRBD2. The CDR3 totals 15 residues. Germline CDR1 MNHEY, CDR2 SVGEGT. V was pared by 2 bases and J by 7 bases, with 6 bases of the junction left unmatched. This CDR3 reads CASSYPRSGNGELFF. The CDR3 nucleotides read TGTGCCAGCAGTTACCCACGTAGCGGGAACGGGGAGCTGTTTTTT.

The chain recombines TRBV2 with TRBJ2-1; 7 nucleotides agree with TRBD1. Trimming removed 5 bases from V and 0 bases from J; junction bases left unmatched: 13. The CDR3 loop spans 18 amino acids. The germline V gene encodes CDR1 SNHLY and CDR2 FYNNEI. CDR3: CASSSLQTGMSSYNEQFF. As DNA, the CDR3 is TGTGCCAGCAGTTCTCTACAGACAGGGATGAGCTCCTACAATGAGCAGTTCTTC.

The rearrangement joins TRBV7-2 to TRBJ1-2; 11 bases fit TRBD1. The CDR3 is 13 amino acids. CDR1 SGHTA and CDR2 FQGNSA come from the germline V gene. V shed 5 bases, J shed 9 bases, and the junction held 5 bases outside the gene matches. CDR3 sequence: CASSTGTGGSYTF. In DNA, the CDR3 is TGTGCCAGCAGCACCGGGACAGGGGGGAGCTACACCTTC.

The chain recombines TRBV20-1 with TRBJ1-4, with D possibly being TRBD1 (5 bases). CDR1 is DFQATT, CDR2 SNEGSKA, per germline (reference sequence). The V end was cut by 7 bases, the J end by 7 bases, with 10 bases between. The CDR3 length is 11 residues. CDR3 sequence reads: CSGARAEKLFF. CDR3 DNA sequence: TGCAGTGGAGCCAGGGCTGAAAAACTGTTTTTT.

CDR3: CASSQPGQGGGYTF. DNA for the CDR3: TGCGCCAGCAGCCAACCGGGACAGGGTGGCGGCTACACCTTC. The gene calls are TRBV4-3 and TRBJ1-2; TRBD1 aligns across 9 bases. CDR3 length equals 14 residues. V was clipped by 2 bases and J by 8 bases; unmatched bases: 6. Germline V lookup: CDR1 LGHNA, CDR2 YSLEER.

CDR3 amino acids: CASSSRTGYTEAFF. CDR3 DNA sequence: TGTGCCAGTAGTTCTCGGACAGGGTATACTGAAGCTTTCTTT. The V call is TRBV19, the J call TRBJ1-1, with TRBD1 matching over 8 bases. With 5 bases clipped from V and 5 bases from J, the junction kept 7 bases outside the gene matches. This CDR3 has 14 amino acids. Germline V lookup: CDR1 LNHDA, CDR2 SQIVND (reference sequence).

The gene calls are TRBV10-3 and TRBJ1-5; 10 bases are a match to TRBD1. The CDR3 extends over 14 amino acids. The germline CDR1 and CDR2 sequences are ENHRY and SYGVKD. The V segment lost 7 bases and the J segment 3 bases; nucleotides outside the gene matches: 3. CDR3 residues: CAIKGTGDNQPQHF. CDR3 DNA: TGTGCCATCAAAGGGACAGGGGACAATCAGCCCCAGCATTTT.

The chain employs TRBV7-9 and TRBJ1-4; 10 bases match TRBD1. The V and J ends lost 4 bases and 2 bases, in that order; junction bases with no gene match: 1. The germline V gene encodes CDR1 SEHNR and CDR2 FQNEAQ (reference sequence). The CDR3 runs 15 residues. The CDR3 loop reads CASSSGQGTNEKLFF. As DNA, the CDR3 is TGTGCCAGCAGCTCGGGACAGGGGACTAATGAAAAACTGTTTTTT.

V usage is TRBV28 and J usage is TRBJ1-6; TRBD1 matches at 9 bases. CDR1 is MDHEN and CDR2 is SYDVKM in the germline V gene. V was pared by 5 bases and J by 0 bases, with 5 bases of the junction left unmatched. This CDR3 region has 17 residues. The CDR3, as DNA: TGTGCCAGCAGTCTAGGGACAGGGAGCTCCTATAATTCACCCCTCCACTTT. Translated: CASSLGTGSSYNSPLHF.

The rearrangement links TRBV2 to TRBJ2-3, with D perhaps TRBD2 (5 bases). This CDR3 is built from 14 residues. Deletions cut 7 bases from V and 2 bases from J, with 13 bases between. Germline CDR1 reads SNHLY; CDR2 reads FYNNEI. The CDR3 nucleotides are TGTGCCAGCAAATACGGGATCACCACAGATACGCAGTATTTT. Its protein product is CASKYGITTDTQYF. The variable domain in full, with the rest retrieved from reference TRBV2 and TRBJ2-3, is EPEVTQTPSHQVTQMGQEVILRCVPISNHLYFYWYRQILGQKVEFLVSFYNNEISEKSEIFDDQFSVERPDGSNFTLKIRSTKLEDSAMYFCASKYGITTDTQYFGPGTRLTVL.

The chain links TRBV11-2 to TRBJ2-3; D gene uncertain. The CDR3 spans 14 residues. Germline CDR1 reads SGHAT; CDR2 reads FQNNGV. V lost 0 bases and J 10 bases, leaving 14 bases between the germline ends. This CDR3 is CASSLEGSPRAQYF. CDR3 nucleotide sequence: TGTGCCAGCAGCTTAGAGGGCTCCCCGAGAGCGCAGTATTTT.

J is TRBJ1-2 and V is TRBV30; 7 bases agree with TRBD1. The trim removed 7 bases at V and 3 bases at J, leaving 5 bases unmatched. The CDR3 extends over 12 amino acids. Germline CDR1 is GTSNPN and CDR2 is SVGIG (reference sequence). CDR3 protein: CAYDRADYGYTF. The CDR3 DNA reads as TGTGCCTACGACAGGGCGGACTATGGCTACACCTTC.

This clone was found many times. The chain links TRBV23-1 to TRBJ2-5, with D tentatively TRBD2 (5 bases). TRBV23-1 is reported as an ORF; its role is uncertain. V was trimmed by 2 bases and J by 5 bases, leaving 9 bases between them. This CDR3 has 13 amino acids. The CDR3 sequence is CASSQTPGETQYF. Written as DNA, the CDR3 is TGCGCCAGCAGTCAAACCCCGGGGGAGACCCAGTACTTC.

Of note for this clone: Likely a read error: the CDR3 ends without its conserved phenylalanine or tryptophan. The DNA is omitted, as the CDR3 cannot be located on it reliably, and the CDR3 follows TCRdb's listing. V gene TRBV10-1 combines with J gene TRBJ1-1; the listed D gene, TRBD1, was not tested against the DNA. The germline CDR1 and CDR2 sequences are WNHNN and SYGVQD (reference sequence). The CDR3 contains 8 residues when both ends are counted. The CDR3 protein is CASSETGV.

V is TRBV5-4 and J is TRBJ1-6, with 7 bases lining up with TRBD1. This CDR3 comprises 15 residues. CDR1 is SGHNT and CDR2 is YYREEE in the germline V gene (reference sequence). With V trimmed by 5 bases and J by 9 bases, 11 bases remained unmatched. CDR3 region: CASRNDRVGSSPLHF. As DNA, the CDR3 is TGTGCCAGCAGAAACGACAGGGTGGGGAGTTCACCCCTCCACTTT.

Only one count was recorded for this clone. The V call is TRBV27, the J call TRBJ2-5, with D possibly TRBD1 on 6 matching bases. Trimming took off 6 bases at V and 2 bases at J, with 19 bases between the two ends. CDR1 and CDR2 from the germline V gene are MNHEY and SMNVEV (reference sequence). The CDR3 has 16 amino acids. CDR3 region: CASRNQLGAGQETQYF. DNA for the CDR3: TGTGCCAGCAGAAACCAACTGGGGGCGGGTCAAGAGACCCAGTACTTC.

The J gene is TRBJ2-1, the V gene TRBV24-1, with 9 positions matching TRBD2. There are 17 residues in the CDR3. The germline V gene has CDR1 KGHDR and CDR2 SFDVKD. Trimming at V came to 2 bases and at J to 7 bases, leaving 11 bases not matched to a gene. Written as DNA, the CDR3 is TGTGCCACCAGTGATTCGGCCCCGGGACTAGCAATGAATGAGCAGTTCTTC. Amino acids: CATSDSAPGLAMNEQFF.

V gene TRBV24-1 combines with J gene TRBJ1-2; perhaps TRBD1 as D (6 bases). Trimming left V 4 bases short and J 7 bases short, with 12 bases between. The CDR3 has 13 residues. Germline V CDR1 and CDR2: KGHDR, SFDVKD. Written as DNA, the CDR3 is TGTGCCACCAGTGAGGGGGGGCGGCGTGGCTACACCTTC. It yields the protein CATSEGGRRGYTF.

The count of this clone is one. The chain recombines TRBV10-3 with TRBJ1-1; D is undetermined. The CDR3 spans 13 residues. Germline lookup yields CDR1 ENHRY and CDR2 SYGVKD. CDR3 bases: TGTGCTGCCAGGTGGGCCGAGGGCACTGAAGCTTTCTTT. This encodes CAARWAEGTEAFF.

The V call is TRBV11-2, the J call TRBJ2-2, with 9 bases identical to TRBD2. Germline V gene lookup returns CDR1 SGHAT and CDR2 FQNNGV. Germline trimming cut 7 bases from V and 2 bases from J; bases unmatched to any gene: 8. The CDR3 contains 16 residues. CDR3 coding DNA: TGTGCCAGCACCCGTTATAGCGGGAGAAACACCGGGGAGCTGTTTTTT. Its translation is CASTRYSGRNTGELFF.

The gene calls are TRBV7-2 and TRBJ1-1; a weak D match, TRBD1 (5 bases). V lost 0 bases and J lost 5, with 10 bases in between. The CDR3 has 14 residues. CDR1 is SGHTA and CDR2 is FQGNSA in the germline V gene. The CDR3 DNA reads as TGTGCCAGCAGCTTAGCTGGGGGGGGTACTGAAGCTTTCTTT. Translating gives CASSLAGGGTEAFF.

The chain carries TRBV28 and TRBJ2-1; a weak D match, TRBD2 (5 bases). V was trimmed by 8 bases and J by 4 bases, leaving 9 bases between them. CDR1 and CDR2 from the germline V gene are MDHEN and SYDVKM. The length of the CDR3 is 12 residues. The CDR3 region has the DNA TGTGCCAGCGGGAGAAAGTACAATGAGCAGTTCTTC. The encoded protein is CASGRKYNEQFF.

This rearrangement joins TRBV5-6 to TRBJ1-6; the match to TRBD1 covers 10 bases. CDR3 length equals 16 residues. Germline CDR1 SGHDT, CDR2 YYEEEE. Unmatched junction bases numbered 11, after V lost 4 bases and J lost 10 bases. CDR3 amino acids: CASSRRPGQGGSPLHF. The CDR3 DNA sequence: TGTGCCAGCAGCCGACGGCCCGGACAGGGGGGGTCACCCCTCCACTTT.